The present T cell receptor beta chain was sequenced within a study of T cell changes during pregnancy in multiple sclerosis. V shed 4 bases and J shed 5 bases, with 13 bases lying between them. The CDR3 is 15 residues long. Germline values: CDR1 SGDLS, CDR2 YYNGEE. TCRdb's table, derived via immunoSEQ multiplex PCR, lists solely in-frame clones and lacks some. The sample lists about 58,000 clones; less than 95% were seen once. The receptor was derived from a female donor in good health, enrolled as a control in a pregnancy study. Sequenced here: CD4+ T cells from peripheral blood mononuclear cells, sampled after pregnancy. The V and J genes are TRBV9 and TRBJ1-6; possibly TRBD1 for D (5 bases). The CDR3 region has the DNA TGTGCCAGCAGCCCTCAGGGAGGCAATAATTCACCCCTCCACTTT. This sequence encodes CASSPQGGNNSPLHF.